This paragraph reports one TCR beta chain. Sequencing used immunoSEQ multiplex PCR; TCRdb keeps in-frame clones, though not all of them. Here the sample spans approximately 60,000 clones, around 90% being singletons. The data were obtained in a study of OX40 agonist ivuxolimab in advanced cancers. Across the whole study: An agonistic human IgG2 monoclonal antibody against OX40 (CD134) was given.

CDR3 length: 14 amino acids. Looked up from germline, CDR1 is SGHNT and CDR2 is YYREEE (reference sequence). V lost 0 bases and J lost 0, with 7 bases in between. This receptor was obtained from an adult with an advanced solid tumor such as melanoma, head and neck, liver or kidney cancer. The J gene is TRBJ2-7, the V gene TRBV5-4, with a possible D match to TRBD2 (5 bases). Sequenced material: CD4+ or CD8+ T cells sorted from blood, taken in a trial of the OX40 agonist ivuxolimab. CDR3 sequence (DNA): TGTGCCAGCAGCTTGGGGACTGTCTCCTACGAGCAGTACTTC. Encoded protein: CASSLGTVSYEQYF.